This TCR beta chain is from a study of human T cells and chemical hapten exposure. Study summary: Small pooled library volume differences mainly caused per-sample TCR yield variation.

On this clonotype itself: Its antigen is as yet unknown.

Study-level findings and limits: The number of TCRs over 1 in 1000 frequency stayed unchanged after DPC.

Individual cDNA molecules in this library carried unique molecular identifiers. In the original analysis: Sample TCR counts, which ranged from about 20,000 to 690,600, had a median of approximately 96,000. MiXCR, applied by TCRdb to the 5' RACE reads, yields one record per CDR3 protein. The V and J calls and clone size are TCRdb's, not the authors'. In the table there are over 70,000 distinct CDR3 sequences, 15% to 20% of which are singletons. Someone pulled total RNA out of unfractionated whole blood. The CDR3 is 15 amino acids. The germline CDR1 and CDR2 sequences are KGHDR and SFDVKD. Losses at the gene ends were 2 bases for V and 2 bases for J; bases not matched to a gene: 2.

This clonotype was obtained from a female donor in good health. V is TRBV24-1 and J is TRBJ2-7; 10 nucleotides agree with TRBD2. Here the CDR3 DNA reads TGTGCCACCAGTGATTCTACTAGCGGGGCCTACGAGCAGTACTTC. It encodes CATSDSTSGAYEQYF.